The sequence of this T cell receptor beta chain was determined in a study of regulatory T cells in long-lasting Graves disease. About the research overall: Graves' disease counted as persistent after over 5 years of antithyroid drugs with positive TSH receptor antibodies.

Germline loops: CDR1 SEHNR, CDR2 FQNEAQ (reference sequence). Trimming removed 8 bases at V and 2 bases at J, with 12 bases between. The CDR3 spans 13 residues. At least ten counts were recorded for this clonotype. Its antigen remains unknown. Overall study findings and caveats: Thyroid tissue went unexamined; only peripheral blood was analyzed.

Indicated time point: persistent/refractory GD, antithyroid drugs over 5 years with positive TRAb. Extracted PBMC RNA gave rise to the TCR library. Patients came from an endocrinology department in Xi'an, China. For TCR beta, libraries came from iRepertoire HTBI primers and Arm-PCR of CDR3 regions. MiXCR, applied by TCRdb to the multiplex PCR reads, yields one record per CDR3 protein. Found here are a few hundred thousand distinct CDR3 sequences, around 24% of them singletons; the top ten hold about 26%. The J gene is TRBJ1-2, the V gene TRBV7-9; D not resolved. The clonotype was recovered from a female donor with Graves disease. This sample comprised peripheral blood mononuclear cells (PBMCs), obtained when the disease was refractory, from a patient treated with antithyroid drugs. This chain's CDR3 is CASSLSENYGYTF. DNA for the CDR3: TGTGCCAGCTCGCTAAGTGAAAACTATGGCTACACCTTC.